A single sample gave rise to the 26 T cell receptor beta chains below, sequenced in a study of human T cells and chemical hapten exposure. Treatment denoted: therapeutic diphenylcyclopropenone sensitization with weekly scalp DPC. Unique molecular identifiers were linked by the library to individual cDNA molecules. TCRdb re-called the reads through MiXCR, storing one row per CDR3 protein. The table shows about 5,300 distinct CDR3 sequences, with around half occurring only once. Here the sequenced sample was whole blood, taken before DPC sensitization or 2, 6, or about 24 weeks after (not recorded which). The receptors derive from an adult with alopecia areata. Some clones in this sample may be carry-over from other donors' samples. This table probably holds off-target reads from a library built for another chain.

The CDR3 bases are TGTGCCAGCTCTCAGCAGGATGAGCAGTTCTTC. Translated, it gives CASSQQDEQFF. The chain couples TRBV18 to TRBJ2-1; no reliable D call. Deletions cut 6 bases from V and 8 bases from J, with 8 bases between. The CDR3 loop spans 11 amino acids. Germline-derived CDR1 and CDR2 are KGHSH and LQKENI.

The V call is TRBV20-1, the J call TRBJ2-1; TRBD2 is a possible D gene (6 bases). The germline V gene has CDR1 DFQATT and CDR2 SNEGSKA (reference sequence). Trimming shortened V by 5 bases and J by 2 bases, and 16 bases separated the two germline ends. This CDR3 has 15 amino acids. The DNA of the CDR3 is TGCAGTGCTCGTCCCGGGACTCTGACCTACAATGAGCAGTTCTTC. This sequence encodes CSARPGTLTYNEQFF.

The V call is TRBV5-6, the J call TRBJ2-5; 7 bases agree with TRBD1. V dropped 2 bases and J dropped 2; count of bases not matched to a gene: 15. The CDR3 is made up of 18 amino acids. Germline values: CDR1 SGHDT, CDR2 YYEEEE. The CDR3 sequence is CASSFWGSGQGVQETQYF. CDR3 in DNA: TGTGCCAGCAGCTTCTGGGGATCCGGGCAGGGGGTTCAAGAGACCCAGTACTTC.

The V call is TRBV6-2 or TRBV6-3, the J call TRBJ2-3; no clear D gene. Germline CDR1 reads MNHEY; CDR2 reads SVGEGT. Trimming shortened V by 8 bases and J by 1 base, and 7 bases separated the two germline ends. CDR3 length: 12 residues. The CDR3 region has the DNA TGTGCCAGCGCCAAAGGCACAGATACGCAGTATTTT. Protein product: CASAKGTDTQYF.

This clonotype was detected a few times. The chain employs TRBV6-5 and TRBJ2-7; D is uncertain. Trimming took off 5 bases at V and 2 bases at J, with 10 bases between the two ends. Per the germline V gene, CDR1 is MNHEY and CDR2 is SVGAGI. This CDR3 has 13 amino acids. CDR3 sequence: CASSGSTAYEQYF. CDR3 nucleotides: TGTGCCAGCAGTGGAAGTACGGCCTACGAGCAGTACTTC.

The V gene is TRBV2, the J gene TRBJ2-5; TRBD1 might be the D (6 bases). The CDR3 loop spans 13 amino acids. Germline V gene lookup returns CDR1 SNHLY and CDR2 FYNNEI. Trimming left V 6 bases short and J 2 bases short, with 10 bases between. CDR3 coding DNA: TGTGCCAGCAGCTATCAGGGGCAAGAGACCCAGTACTTC. This codes for CASSYQGQETQYF.

J is TRBJ2-7 and V is TRBV7-2; 11 bases match TRBD2. V was clipped by 6 bases and J by 4 bases; unmatched bases: 2. The length of the CDR3 is 13 residues. Germline loops: CDR1 SGHTA, CDR2 FQGNSA. CDR3 residues: CASRRTSGYEQYF. CDR3 nucleotides: TGTGCCAGCAGACGGACTAGCGGGTACGAGCAGTACTTC. Together with reference TRBV7-2 and TRBJ2-7, the CDR3 gives the full variable domain: GAGVSQSPSNKVTEKGKDVELRCDPISGHTALYWYRQSLGQGLEFLIYFQGNSAPDKSGLPSDRFSAERTGGSVSTLTIQRTQQEDSAVYLCASRRTSGYEQYFGPGTRLTVT.

The chain couples TRBV12-2 to TRBJ1-2. TRBV12-2 corresponds to a pseudogene. The CDR3 is 12 amino acids. CDR3 sequence reads: CASRHHLKGYTF. As DNA, the CDR3 is TGTGCAAGTCGGCACCACTTAAAAGGCTACACCTTC.

As to this clonotype: A junction end diverges from the germline sequence, so it may reflect a read error. The CDR3: CASRRGTGEETQYF. In DNA, the CDR3 is TGTGCTAGCAGACGGGGGACTGGCGAAGAGACCCAGTACTTC. The rearrangement joins TRBV7-7 to TRBJ2-5, with a tentative D call TRBD2 (6 bases). CDR1 and CDR2 (germline): SSHAT, FNYEAQ (reference sequence). CDR3 size: 14 residues.

This clonotype showed up just a few times. The chain is built from TRBV29-1 and TRBJ2-1; tentatively, D is TRBD2 (5 bases). CDR3 size: 11 residues. CDR1 SQVTM and CDR2 ANQGSEA come from the germline V gene. V lost 3 bases, J lost 9 bases, and 9 bases lay in between. CDR3 sequence reads: CSVDWRAEQFF. The CDR3 bases are TGCAGCGTTGATTGGCGGGCTGAGCAGTTCTTC.

The V and J genes are TRBV4-3 and TRBJ2-7; 7 nucleotides align to TRBD1. Germline V gene data show CDR1 as LGHNA and CDR2 as YSLEER. CDR3 length equals 14 residues. V was pared by 4 bases and J by 1 base, with 4 bases of the junction left unmatched. CDR3 in amino acids: CASSRTGLSYEQYF. In DNA form, the CDR3 reads TGCGCCAGCAGCCGGACAGGTCTATCCTACGAGCAGTACTTC.

The chain couples TRBV29-1 to TRBJ2-1; TRBD1 is a possible D gene (5 bases). The germline V and J ends were trimmed by 5 bases and 5 bases, with 10 bases remaining between them. The CDR3 is made up of 12 amino acids. Per the germline V gene, CDR1 is SQVTM and CDR2 is ANQGSEA. CDR3 nucleotide sequence: TGCAGCGTTAGGGGATCCGACAATGAGCAGTTCTTC. It yields the protein CSVRGSDNEQFF.

The rearrangement links TRBV15 to TRBJ2-7, with D perhaps given as TRBD1 or TRBD2 (6 bases each). The CDR3 is made up of 14 amino acids. Trimming left V 0 bases short and J 6 bases short, with 12 bases between. Per the germline V gene, CDR1 is LNHNV and CDR2 is YYDKDF (reference sequence). The CDR3 reads CATSRDYGGGEQYF. The DNA of the CDR3 is TGTGCCACCAGCAGAGATTACGGAGGGGGCGAGCAGTACTTC.

The rearrangement joins TRBV24-1 to TRBJ2-3; 8 bases agree with TRBD1. Germline V gene data show CDR1 as KGHDR and CDR2 as SFDVKD. V trimming: 4 bases; J trimming: 1 base; junction bases outside the gene matches: 3. The CDR3 consists of 15 residues. The CDR3 protein is CATSEDRVGTDTQYF. As DNA, the CDR3 is TGTGCCACCAGTGAGGACAGGGTCGGCACAGATACGCAGTATTTT.

The chain uses TRBV9 and TRBJ2-1; TRBD2 matches 11 bases. The CDR3 sequence is 17 residues long. Germline CDR1 reads SGDLS; CDR2 reads YYNGEE. The V gene end was trimmed by 4 bases and the J gene end by 4 bases; junction bases not matched to a gene: 10. The CDR3, as DNA: TGTGCCAGCAGCCCCCGAGTAGCGGGAGGGGGTTACAATGAGCAGTTCTTC. Translation: CASSPRVAGGGYNEQFF. Supplemented by reference TRBV9 and TRBJ2-1, the full variable domain reads DSGVTQTPKHLITATGQRVTLRCSPRSGDLSVYWYQQSLDQGLQFLIQYYNGEERAKGNILERFSAQQFPDLHSELNLSSLELGDSALYFCASSPRVAGGGYNEQFFGPGTRLTVL.

This clonotype showed up just a few times. J is TRBJ2-3 and V is TRBV6-2 or TRBV6-3; no definite D call. Per the germline V gene, CDR1 is MNHEY and CDR2 is SVGEGT. This CDR3 comprises 15 residues. V lost 4 bases, J lost 0 bases, and 11 bases lay in between. In nucleotides, the CDR3 is TGTGCCAGCAGTTTGGCGAGGCTAAGCACAGATACGCAGTATTTT. Translating gives CASSLARLSTDTQYF.

The chain is built from TRBV20-1 and TRBJ2-7; 7 nucleotides line up with TRBD2. CDR1 DFQATT and CDR2 SNEGSKA come from the germline V gene (reference sequence). After removal of 5 bases from V and 0 bases from J, the junction contained 7 bases not matched to a gene. The CDR3 runs to 14 residues. As DNA, the CDR3 is TGCAGTGCTCCGCGCGGCGGGAGCTCCTACGAGCAGTACTTC. It encodes CSAPRGGSSYEQYF.

This chain connects TRBV7-9 to TRBJ2-1; D call uncertain. The V end lost 8 bases, the J end lost 8 bases, and 13 bases lay between the germline ends. Germline V gene data show CDR1 as SEHNR and CDR2 as FQNEAQ (reference sequence). The CDR3 has 12 residues. CDR3 residues: CASRLAADEQFF. CDR3 bases: TGTGCCAGCCGCCTTGCAGCCGATGAGCAGTTCTTC. The whole variable domain, remainder taken from reference TRBV7-9 and TRBJ2-1, is DTGVSQNPRHKITKRGQNVTFRCDPISEHNRLYWYRQTLGQGPEFLTYFQNEAQLEKSRLLSDRFSAERPKGSFSTLEIQRTEQGDSAMYLCASRLAADEQFFGPGTRLTVL.

The chain recombines TRBV20-1 with TRBJ2-3; D is perhaps TRBD2 (5 bases). Germline lookup yields CDR1 DFQATT and CDR2 SNEGSKA (reference sequence). V gave up 5 bases and J gave up 2 bases, with 17 bases separating them. The CDR3 has 15 residues. CDR3 region: CSAPSTSYSTDTQYF. The CDR3 bases are TGCAGTGCTCCGTCTACTAGTTACTCCACAGATACGCAGTATTTT.

The chain carries TRBV5-1 and TRBJ2-1; D possibly corresponds to TRBD2 (6 bases). CDR1 SGHRS and CDR2 YFSETQ come from the germline V gene. The CDR3 has 14 residues. The V and J ends lost 4 bases and 5 bases respectively, with 13 bases between them. The DNA of the CDR3 is TGCGCCAGCAGCCAGGGACTGGACCACAATGAGCAGTTCTTC. This sequence encodes CASSQGLDHNEQFF.

V usage is TRBV28 and J usage is TRBJ2-7; a possible D gene is TRBD2 (5 bases). With 7 bases removed from V and 6 bases from J, the gap between germline ends came to 22 bases. Germline loops: CDR1 MDHEN, CDR2 SYDVKM. This CDR3 contains 15 residues. CDR3 nucleotide sequence: TGTGCCAGCAAACTCCTGTCTGGGGAGTATCGCGAGCAGTACTTC. Amino acid sequence: CASKLLSGEYREQYF. The variable domain in full, with the rest retrieved from reference TRBV28 and TRBJ2-7, is DVKVTQSSRYLVKRTGEKVFLECVQDMDHENMFWYRQDPGLGLRLIYFSYDVKMKEKGDIPEGYSVSREKKERFSLILESASTNQTSMYLCASKLLSGEYREQYFGPGTRLTVT.

This chain uses TRBV20-1 with TRBJ2-3; 11 nucleotides line up with TRBD2. The germline V gene encodes CDR1 DFQATT and CDR2 SNEGSKA (reference sequence). CDR3 length: 13 amino acids. The CDR3 DNA reads as TGCAGGGTAGCGGGAGGGAGCACAGATACGCAGTATTTT. Protein product: CRVAGGSTDTQYF.

The chain employs TRBV7-9 and TRBJ2-2, with TRBD1 matching 8 bases. Germline CDR1 reads SEHNR; CDR2 reads FQNEAQ (reference sequence). The CDR3 spans 15 residues. The V gene end was trimmed by 4 bases and the J gene end by 6 bases; junction bases not matched to a gene: 7. CDR3 in amino acids: CASSSWTGSAGELFF. The CDR3 nucleotides are TGTGCCAGCAGCTCTTGGACAGGGAGCGCCGGGGAGCTGTTTTTT. The full variable domain, its missing parts supplied by reference TRBV7-9 and TRBJ2-2, is DTGVSQNPRHKITKRGQNVTFRCDPISEHNRLYWYRQTLGQGPEFLTYFQNEAQLEKSRLLSDRFSAERPKGSFSTLEIQRTEQGDSAMYLCASSSWTGSAGELFFGEGSRLTVL.

There are a few counts of this clonotype. The chain links TRBV7-8 to TRBJ1-5; the D is unclear. The V gene lost 1 base and the J gene lost 2 bases, with 9 bases spanning the gap. The CDR3 spans 15 residues. The V gene's germline CDR1 is SGHVS and CDR2 FQNEAQ. CDR3 nucleotide sequence: TGTGCCAGCAGCTTAGACGTTATCGGCAATCAGCCCCAGCATTTT. Its translation is CASSLDVIGNQPQHF.

This chain uses TRBV7-9 with TRBJ2-7; TRBD2 agrees at 7 bases. The V and J ends lost 7 bases and 3 bases, in that order; junction bases with no gene match: 3. Germline CDR1 and CDR2: SEHNR and FQNEAQ (reference sequence). The CDR3 covers 12 residues. The CDR3 region has the DNA TGTGCCAGCACCGGCGGGAGCTACGAGCAGTACTTC. Residues: CASTGGSYEQYF.

This clonotype is labeled large. The genes are TRBV9 and TRBJ1-6; maybe TRBD1 (5 bases). CDR3 length equals 14 residues. Germline loops: CDR1 SGDLS, CDR2 YYNGEE. V was clipped by 3 bases and J by 6 bases, with 10 bases between them. The CDR3, as DNA: TGTGCCAGCAGCGACAGGACTACTAATTCACCCCTCCACTTT. This codes for CASSDRTTNSPLHF.